The 8 T cell receptor beta chains in this list originate from one sample, sequenced in a study of T-cell memory formation after mild COVID-19. TCRdb analysed the 5' RACE reads with MiXCR anew, one entry per CDR3 protein. The sample records under 150,000 distinct CDR3 sequences, approximately 16% being singletons. Sequenced input: PBMCs or a T cell subset sorted from them (not recorded which). The source of these receptors is an adult woman who had mild COVID-19 (a few samples of this study predate the infection). Cell type and time point are not known.

This clonotype was picked up a small number of times. The chain couples TRBV6-5 to TRBJ1-3, with a possible D match to TRBD1 (6 bases). Trimming took 6 bases from V and 4 from J, leaving 16 bases between them. Germline CDR1 and CDR2: MNHEY and SVGAGI. The CDR3 is 15 residues long. The CDR3 is CASRPTRGPGNTIYF. The CDR3 DNA reads TGTGCCAGCAGGCCCACCAGGGGTCCAGGAAACACCATATATTTT.

This clonotype was counted a few times. The chain uses TRBV3-1 and TRBJ2-3; TRBD2 matches at 8 bases. V shed 4 bases and J 6 bases; nucleotides not matched to a gene: 9. The CDR3 runs to 15 residues. The germline gives CDR1 LGHDT, CDR2 YNNKEL (reference sequence). This CDR3 reads CASSRGTSLMDTQYF. The CDR3 nucleotides are TGTGCCAGCAGCCGCGGGACTAGTTTAATGGATACGCAGTATTTT.

The rearrangement links TRBV7-8 to TRBJ1-5; no clear D. Germline V gives CDR1 SGHVS, CDR2 FQNEAQ. The V and J ends lost 4 bases and 7 bases respectively, with 17 bases between them. The CDR3 totals 15 residues. In nucleotides, the CDR3 is TGTGCCAGCAGCTCTACGGCCGCCAGAGGACAGCCCCAGCATTTT. It codes for CASSSTAARGQPQHF. Based on the CDR3 plus reference TRBV7-8 and TRBJ1-5, the full variable domain is GAGVSQSPRYKVAKRGQDVALRCDPISGHVSLFWYQQALGQGPEFLTYFQNEAQLDKSGLPSDRFFAERPEGSVSTLKIQRTQQEDSAVYLCASSSTAARGQPQHFGDGTRLSIL.

A few counts support this clonotype. The chain links TRBV3-1 to TRBJ1-4, with D perhaps TRBD1 (5 bases). CDR3 size: 15 residues. CDR1 and CDR2 (germline): LGHDT, YNNKEL (reference sequence). V was trimmed by 1 base and J by 8 bases, leaving 14 bases between them. The CDR3: CASSQVRRTREKLFF. Here the CDR3 DNA reads TGTGCCAGCAGCCAAGTTCGCCGGACAAGAGAAAAACTGTTTTTT.

A few counts support this clonotype. The chain has TRBV6-2 or TRBV6-3 and TRBJ2-7, with D possibly being TRBD1 (5 bases). Deletions cut 8 bases from V and 2 bases from J, with 19 bases between. Looked up from germline, CDR1 is MNHEY and CDR2 is SVGEGT. This CDR3 spans 15 amino acids. The CDR3 DNA reads TGTGCCAGCGCGTTTGGGGCAGCAGTTACCTACGAGCAGTACTTC. This translates into CASAFGAAVTYEQYF.

This clonotype was observed at least ten times. Here the CDR3 DNA reads TGCGCCAGCAGCATTCGACAGGCGAACACCGGGGAGCTGTTTTTT. Translated, it gives CASSIRQANTGELFF. This sequence joins TRBV5-1 and TRBJ2-2; maybe TRBD1 (6 bases). Trimming shortened V by 4 bases and J by 0 bases, and 10 bases separated the two germline ends. This CDR3 contains 15 residues. In germline, CDR1 is SGHRS, CDR2 YFSETQ.

This chain joins TRBV12-3 or TRBV12-4 and TRBJ1-1; maybe TRBD1 (5 bases). The CDR3 totals 13 residues. Trimming cost V 3 bases and J 4 bases, with 9 bases left between them. The CDR3 sequence is CASSFAGGTEAFF. CDR3 DNA sequence: TGTGCCAGCAGTTTTGCGGGGGGCACTGAAGCTTTCTTT.

This clonotype was counted only a few times. The V gene is TRBV5-4, the J gene TRBJ2-3; D might be TRBD2 (6 bases). This CDR3 is built from 16 residues. Trimming removed 4 bases at V and 2 bases at J, with 17 bases between. Germline values: CDR1 SGHNT, CDR2 YYREEE (reference sequence). DNA for the CDR3: TGTGCCAGCAGCCCCCCCGGGCGGGGAAACACAGATACGCAGTATTTT. This codes for CASSPPGRGNTDTQYF. The complete variable domain, with remaining parts taken from reference TRBV5-4 and TRBJ2-3, reads ETGVTQSPTHLIKTRGQQVTLRCSSQSGHNTVSWYQQALGQGPQFIFQYYREEENGRGNFPPRFSGLQFPNYSSELNVNALELDDSALYLCASSPPGRGNTDTQYFGPGTRLTVL.